Each of the 26 T cell receptor beta chains below was sequenced from the same sample in a study of blood T cells in healthy people across ages. The authors ran a second PCR of roughly 6 to 11 cycles using a sample-barcoded 5' primer and a J-beta primer mix. TCRdb passed the 5' RACE reads through MiXCR, listing each CDR3 protein once. The repertoire holds 800,000 to 1,000,000 distinct CDR3 sequences, with around 48% as singletons. The sequencing input was blood. The receptors were sampled from a man in his thirties or forties in good health.

This clonotype was observed many times. The chain recombines TRBV4-1 with TRBJ2-4; D may be TRBD2 (5 bases). This CDR3 contains 18 residues. Germline loops: CDR1 MGHRA, CDR2 YSYEKL. Trimming cost V 4 bases and J 8 bases, with 27 bases left between them. The chain's CDR3 is CASSPSREWEMNGDIQYF. CDR3 nucleotide sequence: TGCGCCAGCAGCCCCAGCCGTGAGTGGGAGATGAATGGTGACATTCAGTACTTC.

The J gene is TRBJ1-2, the V gene TRBV3-1, with 10 bases identical to TRBD1. The CDR3 extends over 14 amino acids. With V trimmed by 2 bases and J by 6 bases, 3 bases remained unmatched. Germline values: CDR1 LGHDT, CDR2 YNNKEL (reference sequence). CDR3 in amino acids: CASSQTGQGDGYTF. The CDR3 coding sequence is TGTGCCAGCAGCCAAACAGGACAGGGGGATGGCTACACCTTC.

The chain couples TRBV10-3 to TRBJ2-7; maybe TRBD1 (6 bases). The germline CDR1 and CDR2 sequences are ENHRY and SYGVKD. The CDR3 covers 14 residues. Trimming cost V 11 bases and J 6 bases, with 23 bases left between them. The CDR3 DNA reads TGTGCCCTTATCCGGGACACGGGTTATAGCGAGCAGTACTTC. Its translation: CALIRDTGYSEQYF.

This clonotype was seen a few times. V is TRBV5-1 and J is TRBJ1-2; 7 bases match TRBD1. The length of the CDR3 is 14 residues. J was trimmed by 4 bases and V by 4 bases; bases with no gene match: 7. The germline V gene has CDR1 SGHRS and CDR2 YFSETQ. The CDR3: CASSPPGTAYGYTF. CDR3 coding DNA: TGCGCCAGCAGCCCCCCAGGGACAGCCTATGGCTACACCTTC.

The rearrangement uses TRBV9 and TRBJ1-1, with unresolved D. Germline V gene sequence: CDR1 SGDLS, CDR2 YYNGEE. This CDR3 has 15 residues. V lost 0 bases and J 1 base, leaving 10 bases between the germline ends. CDR3 loop: CASSVAREENTEAFF. As DNA, the CDR3 is TGTGCCAGCAGCGTAGCGAGGGAGGAGAACACTGAAGCTTTCTTT.

The CDR3 region is CASSVAFDGYTF. The CDR3 DNA reads as TGTGCCAGCAGTGTTGCCTTCGACGGCTACACCTTC. V usage is TRBV6-1 and J usage is TRBJ1-2; D gene ambiguous. The V gene's germline CDR1 is MNHNS and CDR2 SASEGT. The CDR3 sequence is 12 residues long. Trimming pared 4 bases from V and 8 bases from J, leaving 11 bases between.

This clonotype was counted a few times. The chain has TRBV7-2 and TRBJ1-1, with TRBD1 matching 7 bases. The germline gives CDR1 SGHTA, CDR2 FQGNSA. There are 15 residues in the CDR3. Trimming removed 6 bases from V and 5 bases from J; junction bases left unmatched: 12. The CDR3 DNA reads as TGTGCCAGCAGGGAGAGACAGGGAGGGTGGACTGAAGCTTTCTTT. This sequence encodes CASRERQGGWTEAFF.

This clonotype was picked up a small number of times. This chain links TRBV2 with TRBJ2-3; D gene unclear. The CDR3 loop spans 13 amino acids. Germline lookup yields CDR1 SNHLY and CDR2 FYNNEI. Trimming stripped 11 bases from V and 0 bases from J, with 12 bases between. As DNA, the CDR3 is TGTGCCCCGGATGGGCCCAGCACAGATACGCAGTATTTT. It specifies CAPDGPSTDTQYF.

This chain joins TRBV14 and TRBJ2-1; no firm D call. The CDR3 contains 15 residues. V was clipped by 3 bases and J by 0 bases, with 9 bases between them. Germline lookup yields CDR1 SGHDN and CDR2 FVKESK. CDR3 nucleotide sequence: TGTGCCAGCAGCCAGGTGCAAAGCTCCTACAATGAGCAGTTCTTC. It is translated as CASSQVQSSYNEQFF.

The chain uses TRBV20-1 and TRBJ2-1; a possible D gene is TRBD2 (5 bases). This CDR3 is built from 15 residues. Trimming shortened V by 7 bases and J by 6 bases, and 22 bases separated the two germline ends. Germline V CDR1 and CDR2: DFQATT, SNEGSKA (reference sequence). CDR3 sequence (DNA): TGCAGTGTTAGGGCTTCGAGCGGCTGGGCCAATGAGCAGTTCTTC. The encoded protein is CSVRASSGWANEQFF.

A few counts support this clonotype. This chain links TRBV9 with TRBJ1-2; the D is unclear. Trimming pared 0 bases from V and 5 bases from J, leaving 8 bases between. The CDR3 extends over 13 amino acids. CDR1 is SGDLS and CDR2 is YYNGEE in the germline V gene. This CDR3 is CASSVGQMYGYTF. In nucleotides, the CDR3 is TGTGCCAGCAGCGTAGGGCAGATGTATGGCTACACCTTC.

This CDR3 is CSVTGPDGYSYEQYF. The CDR3 DNA reads as TGCAGTGTCACTGGGCCAGACGGTTACTCCTACGAGCAGTACTTC. The J gene is TRBJ2-5, the V gene TRBV20-1; unclear D gene. TRBJ2-7 matches the DNA end more closely, so the J call is doubtful. Germline V gives CDR1 DFQATT, CDR2 SNEGSKA (reference sequence). This CDR3 has 15 residues.

This clonotype was seen many times. The V gene is TRBV7-8, the J gene TRBJ2-4; 11 bases are a match to TRBD2. Unmatched junction bases numbered 6, after V lost 0 bases and J lost 8 bases. CDR1 and CDR2 from the germline V gene are SGHVS and FQNEAQ. This CDR3 is 16 amino acids long. The DNA of the CDR3 is TGTGCCAGCAGCTTAGCCCCTAGCGGGGGGCCGCACATTCAGTACTTC. This sequence encodes CASSLAPSGGPHIQYF.

The chain employs TRBV5-1 and TRBJ1-6; no clear D. Trimming took 3 bases from V and 5 from J, leaving 18 bases between them. Germline V gene sequence: CDR1 SGHRS, CDR2 YFSETQ. The CDR3 contains 17 residues. Here the CDR3 reads CASSWGAQSRNNSPLHF. DNA of the CDR3: TGCGCCAGCAGCTGGGGAGCCCAATCAAGGAATAATTCACCCCTCCACTTT.

This chain joins TRBV12-3 or TRBV12-4 and TRBJ1-2; 7 positions agree with TRBD1. V was pared by 5 bases and J by 0 bases, with 9 bases of the junction left unmatched. The CDR3 is 16 residues long. The CDR3 DNA reads as TGTGCCAGCAGTCTGGCGGGGAGGGGGCCTAACTATGGCTACACCTTC. This translates into CASSLAGRGPNYGYTF.

The chain links TRBV20-1 to TRBJ2-5; perhaps D is TRBD1 or TRBD2 (5 bases each). With 6 bases removed from V and 11 bases from J, the gap between germline ends came to 25 bases. Germline lookup yields CDR1 DFQATT and CDR2 SNEGSKA (reference sequence). The CDR3 spans 14 residues. The CDR3, as DNA: TGCAGTGCCGATGGCCGGCAGGGCTGGGGAGAGCAGTACTTC. This gives the protein CSADGRQGWGEQYF.

The chain uses TRBV5-5 and TRBJ2-7; no definite D call. CDR1 is SGHKS, CDR2 YYEKEE, per germline (reference sequence). Trimming removed 6 bases at V and 2 bases at J, with 18 bases between. The CDR3 is 15 amino acids. The CDR3 is CASTLRPDVTYEQYF. CDR3 nucleotides: TGTGCCAGCACCCTCAGGCCGGACGTCACCTACGAGCAGTACTTC. The whole variable domain, filled in from reference TRBV5-5 and TRBJ2-7, reads DAGVTQSPTHLIKTRGQQVTLRCSPISGHKSVSWYQQVLGQGPQFIFQYYEKEERGRGNFPDRFSARQFPNYSSELNVNALLLGDSALYLCASTLRPDVTYEQYFGPGTRLTVT.

This chain links TRBV4-1 with TRBJ2-3; D gene unclear. Germline CDR1 reads MGHRA; CDR2 reads YSYEKL. Trimming pared 5 bases from V and 2 bases from J, leaving 11 bases between. The CDR3 consists of 14 residues. CDR3 amino acids: CASSANKYTDTQYF. The DNA of the CDR3 is TGCGCCAGCAGCGCGAATAAGTACACAGATACGCAGTATTTT.

The CDR3, as DNA: TGCGCCAGCAGCCAAGTGCTGGTCCGGGCGCAATACGAGCAGTACTTC. This gives the protein CASSQVLVRAQYEQYF. The chain has TRBV4-1 and TRBJ2-7; no definite D call. Looked up from germline, CDR1 is MGHRA and CDR2 is YSYEKL. V lost 1 base and J lost 4, with 17 bases in between. The CDR3 totals 16 residues.

The chain has TRBV4-1 and TRBJ2-1; 9 positions match TRBD1. The V and J ends lost 2 bases and 9 bases, in that order; junction bases with no gene match: 8. The CDR3 is made up of 15 amino acids. Germline V gives CDR1 MGHRA, CDR2 YSYEKL. CDR3 nucleotides: TGCGCCAGCAGCCAAAGGACAGGGGAGTTGAGTGAGCAGTTCTTC. This sequence encodes CASSQRTGELSEQFF.

This clonotype has only a few counts. This chain links TRBV5-1 with TRBJ2-1; 7 bases fit TRBD1. The V gene end was trimmed by 0 bases and the J gene end by 1 base; junction bases not matched to a gene: 16. The CDR3 runs to 20 residues. Per germline, CDR1 SGHRS and CDR2 YFSETQ. DNA for the CDR3: TGCGCCAGCAGCTTGGCCAACAGGGGAACGATAGGAAAGTCCTACAATGAGCAGTTCTTC. Protein: CASSLANRGTIGKSYNEQFF.

The rearrangement joins TRBV20-1 to TRBJ2-3; TRBD2 might be the D (6 bases). Germline values: CDR1 DFQATT, CDR2 SNEGSKA (reference sequence). The CDR3 spans 13 residues. Trimming left V 5 bases short and J 6 bases short, with 15 bases between. The DNA of the CDR3 is TGCAGTGCTCCACGGGGCGGGGCCGATACGCAGTATTTT. It encodes CSAPRGGADTQYF.

A single count supports this clonotype. The chain has TRBV10-3 and TRBJ2-1, with TRBD2 matching 11 bases. Trimming took 6 bases from V and 7 from J; bases not matched to a gene: 5. The CDR3 has 14 amino acids. In germline, CDR1 is ENHRY, CDR2 SYGVKD. CDR3 coding DNA: TGTGCCATCAGGTTAGCGGGGGGGCCTAATGAGCAGTTCTTC. Protein sequence: CAIRLAGGPNEQFF.

Only a few counts were recorded for this clonotype. The chain couples TRBV4-1 to TRBJ2-1; 16 bases agree with TRBD2. Per the germline V gene, CDR1 is MGHRA and CDR2 is YSYEKL. With 4 bases clipped from V and 1 base from J, the junction kept 4 bases outside the gene matches. This CDR3 region has 18 residues. The CDR3 region has the DNA TGCGCCAGCAGCCTCCCGGGACTAGCGGGGGGGTCCTACAATGAGCAGTTCTTC. It translates to CASSLPGLAGGSYNEQFF.

V gene TRBV3-1 combines with J gene TRBJ2-4, with TRBD2 identical over 12 bases. The tail of the sequence fits TRBJ2-7 better, so the J call may be wrong. This CDR3 is 15 amino acids long. Germline V gives CDR1 LGHDT, CDR2 YNNKEL (reference sequence). The CDR3 loop is CASSRASGGVYEQYF. The DNA for the CDR3 is TGTGCCAGCAGCAGGGCTAGCGGGGGGGTCTACGAGCAGTACTTC.

This clonotype was seen a single time. The V gene is TRBV5-1, the J gene TRBJ2-2; possibly TRBD1 or TRBD2 for D (6 bases each). The ends were cut back, 6 bases at V and 2 bases at J, with 11 bases in the middle. Germline CDR1 reads SGHRS; CDR2 reads YFSETQ. The CDR3 has 14 residues. As DNA, the CDR3 is TGCGCCAGCAAAGGGGGGATAAACACCGGGGAGCTGTTTTTT. This codes for CASKGGINTGELFF.